This T cell receptor beta chain was captured in a study of shared clonotypes between healthy human individuals (dated by TCRdb to about 2020). Regarding the complete study: Three men and a couple of women, aged 18 to 49 years, made up the cohort. Libraries were prepared and TCR repertoires were sequenced by different laboratories using diverse techniques, in order to increase sequencing depth and limit assay-specific biases. Blood TCR repertoires of a handful of healthy adults were deeply sequenced to estimate repertoire size and the extent of clonotype sharing between individuals. For each donor, three plates each were used for CD4 naive and CD4 memory, two plates were used for CD8 naive, and one plate was used for CD8 memory. Between about 0.9 and 9 billion PBMCs per donor were obtained by leukapheresis. Study-level results and caveats: When a few donors were compared, the shared fraction of clonotypes was roughly 5% for naive CD4, around 3.6% for naive CD8, more than 2% for memory CD4, and 0.35% to 0.4% for memory CD8. Sampling was restricted to blood, and TCR repertoires in tissues likely differ from the TCR repertoires found in blood. The genetic and exposure-history diversity represented was limited by the small number of donors. Naive subsets generally had larger estimated clonotype richness than memory subsets. Even with the large sequencing depth, rarefaction of the sorted-subset datasets indicated that sequencing was incomplete. Based on pairwise subsampling, the degree of clonotype sharing among donors was expected to be affected by sequencing depth. Compared with non-shared clonotypes, the clonotypes found in all four sorted-subset donors had higher generation probabilities.

The donors were healthy, HIV-negative adults who had no recently reported acute infections or vaccinations. Only Caucasian adults living in Nashville, Tennessee, USA were represented among the donors. CD4+ T cells were enriched through magnetic negative selection, after which naive cells were positively selected on CD45RA and the remaining negative fraction served as the memory subset. Blood was collected by leukapheresis, and PBMCs were isolated by Ficoll-Histopaque density gradient centrifugation and then cryopreserved in liquid nitrogen vapor phase. Purity and quantity of every magnetically sorted T cell population were checked by analytical flow cytometry. Genomic DNA was isolated from each sorted fraction and quantified by UV absorbance on a Nanodrop 2000c. Using the deep immunoSEQ assay, TCR CDR3 regions were amplified from genomic DNA by multiplex PCR. Extracted genomic DNA from each cell subset was spread evenly across all wells of several immunoSEQ 96-well plates, with each plate serving as a replicate. For sorted subsets, approximately 190 ng genomic DNA, equal to tens of thousands of T cell genomes, was loaded into each replicate PCR. Purified libraries were quantified with a Qubit 3.0 fluorometer, sized on a Bioanalyzer 2100, and re-quantified with the KAPA Library Quantification kit. Every immunoSEQ 96-well plate was sequenced on a dedicated single-read 150-cycle Illumina NextSeq 550 flow cell. In the original analysis: Because the immunoSEQ output included only junctional sequences and no quality scores, the filtering could not be the same as the filtering used for full-length reads. To assign V/J genes and CDR3, sequences were annotated against IMGT germline references using PyIR, a Python wrapper for IgBLAST v1.9. Reads were removed for weak V/J assignments (E-value above 1e-6), missing CDR3, stop codons, out-of-frame junctions, or ambiguous translated residues. A V3J clonotype was defined by an identical inferred V gene, J gene, and CDR3 amino acid sequence. The percentage overlap between two repertoires was calculated by dividing the number of shared unique clonotypes by the size of the smaller repertoire. Richness of each repertoire was evaluated using RTK rarefaction, the Chao1 estimator, and Recon v2.1 estimates of unobserved clonotypes. Generation probabilities were computed with OLGA for all TCRbeta clonotypes obtained by the gDNA method from a few donors. Here the immuneACCESS table is served through TCRdb, limited to in-frame sequences with V and J called. Missing clones are a known gap in these copies; in checked studies unresolved V genes cover under half, and the rest lacks a known reason. The DNA was the basis for D and trimming; V, J and clone size are from that table. The sample has approximately 350,000 clones on record, about 74% of them singletons. The leading ten clones occupy 10% of the sample.

Turning to this clone: It lacks a known antigen. Base qualities are not recorded, but no much larger clone differs from it by a single base.

According to the germline V gene, CDR1 reads KGHSH and CDR2 reads LQKENI. Trimming costs V 4 bases and J 0 bases, and their ends lie 8 bases apart. The CDR3, cysteine through phenylalanine, is 14 amino acids long. Of all the DNA, just the CDR3 is kept, 42 bases in frame from base 1. The receptor comes from a young man in good health. The chain is made from TRBV18 and TRBJ2-3; the D gene cannot be named for sure. Material for sequencing was memory CD4+ T cells sorted from blood. The cell subset or site label on this specimen signifies: CD45RA-negative fraction. This receptor carries the CDR3 CASSRPPSTDTQYF. The DNA reads TGTGCCAGCTCACGGCCGCCTAGCACAGATACGCAGTATTTT.